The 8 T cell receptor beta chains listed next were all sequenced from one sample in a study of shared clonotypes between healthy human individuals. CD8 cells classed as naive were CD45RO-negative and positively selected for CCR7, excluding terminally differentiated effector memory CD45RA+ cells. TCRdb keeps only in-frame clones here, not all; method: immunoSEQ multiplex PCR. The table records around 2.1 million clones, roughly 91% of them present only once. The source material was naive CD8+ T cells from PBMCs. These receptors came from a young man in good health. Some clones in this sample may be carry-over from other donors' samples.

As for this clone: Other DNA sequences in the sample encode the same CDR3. The CDR3: CASSSRTVMNTEAFF. CDR3 in DNA: TGTGCCAGCAGCTCTAGGACGGTAATGAACACTGAAGCTTTCTTT. The genes are TRBV11-2 and TRBJ1-1, with D uncertain. Germline values: CDR1 SGHAT, CDR2 FQNNGV. The CDR3 runs to 15 residues. V was clipped by 4 bases and J by 0 bases, with 12 bases between them.

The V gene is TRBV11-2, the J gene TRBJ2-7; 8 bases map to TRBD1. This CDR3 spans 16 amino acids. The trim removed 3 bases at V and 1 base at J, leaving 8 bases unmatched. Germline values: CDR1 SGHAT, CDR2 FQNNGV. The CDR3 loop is CASSFKVTGVSYEQYF. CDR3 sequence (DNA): TGTGCCAGCAGCTTTAAGGTGACAGGGGTGTCCTACGAGCAGTACTTC.

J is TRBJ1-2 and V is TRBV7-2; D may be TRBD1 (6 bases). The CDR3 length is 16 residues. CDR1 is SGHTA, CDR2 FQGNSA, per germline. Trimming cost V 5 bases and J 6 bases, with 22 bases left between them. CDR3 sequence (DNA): TGTGCCAGCAGCCCCATATTGCAGGGGAAGTATAATGGCTACACCTTC. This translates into CASSPILQGKYNGYTF.

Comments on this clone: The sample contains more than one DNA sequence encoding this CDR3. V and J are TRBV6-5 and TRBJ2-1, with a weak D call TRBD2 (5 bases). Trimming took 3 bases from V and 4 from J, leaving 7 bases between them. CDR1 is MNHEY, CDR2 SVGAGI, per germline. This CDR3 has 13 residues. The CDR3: CASSYGEYNEQFF. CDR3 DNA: TGTGCCAGCAGTTATGGGGAGTACAATGAGCAGTTCTTC.

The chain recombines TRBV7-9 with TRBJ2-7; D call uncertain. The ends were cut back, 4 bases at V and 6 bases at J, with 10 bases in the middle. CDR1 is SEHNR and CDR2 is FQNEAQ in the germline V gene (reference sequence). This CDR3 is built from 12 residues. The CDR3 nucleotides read TGTGCCAGCAGCTCCACACTCTCCGAGCAGTACTTC. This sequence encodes CASSSTLSEQYF.

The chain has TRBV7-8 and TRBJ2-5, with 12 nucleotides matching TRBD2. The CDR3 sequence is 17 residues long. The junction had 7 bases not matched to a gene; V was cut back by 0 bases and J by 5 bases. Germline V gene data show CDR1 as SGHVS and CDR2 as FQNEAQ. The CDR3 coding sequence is TGTGCCAGCAGCTTAGCCCCTAGCGGGAGGGGTGGGGAGACCCAGTACTTC. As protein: CASSLAPSGRGGETQYF.

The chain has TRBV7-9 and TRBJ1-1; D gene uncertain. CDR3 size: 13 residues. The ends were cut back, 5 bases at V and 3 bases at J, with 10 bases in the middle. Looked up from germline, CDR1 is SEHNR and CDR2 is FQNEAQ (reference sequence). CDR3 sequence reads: CASSTGRDTEAFF. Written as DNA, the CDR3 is TGTGCCAGCAGCACGGGAAGGGACACTGAAGCTTTCTTT.

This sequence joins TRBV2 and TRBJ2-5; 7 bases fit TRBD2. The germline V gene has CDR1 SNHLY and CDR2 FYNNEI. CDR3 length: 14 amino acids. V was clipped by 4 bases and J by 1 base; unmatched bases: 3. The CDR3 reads CASSGGLLQETQYF. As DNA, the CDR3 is TGTGCCAGCAGTGGGGGACTACTCCAAGAGACCCAGTACTTC.